Listed below are T cell receptor beta chains from one sample, sequenced in a study of blood T cell repertoires in COVID-19. Assay used: immunoSEQ multiplex PCR; TCRdb lists only in-frame clones, some missing. This sample has approximately 230,000 clones, with around 80% found just once. Material: peripheral blood. These receptors were obtained from a man aged 25 to 40 with active or convalescent COVID-19. Both conserved end residues are part of each CDR3. The D gene is left open where the match is weak. Some rows have no size entry. The others give once, few or many, or a class for an expanded clone.

v_gene	j_gene	abundance	d_gene	CDR3nt	CDR3aa
TRBV7-2	TRBJ2-7	NA	NA	TGTGCCAGCAGCTTAGATCTGCAGTCAGGGGCCGACGAGCAGTACTTC	CASSLDLQSGADEQYF
TRBV6-5	TRBJ1-6	NA	NA	TGTGCCAGCAGCCGGGACTGGAATTCACCCCTCCACTTT	CASSRDWNSPLHF
TRBV5-8	TRBJ1-6	NA	NA	TGTGCCAGCAGCTCACGCGGAGATATTTCACCCCTCCACTTT	CASSSRGDISPLHF
TRBV7-2	TRBJ1-6	once	TRBD1	TGTGCCAGCAGCGTCCGACAGGGGAATAATTCACCCCTCCACTTT	CASSVRQGNNSPLHF
TRBV7-2	TRBJ2-5	NA	NA	TGTGCCAGCAGCTTATCCAGGGAGACCCAGTACTTC	CASSLSRETQYF
TRBV28	TRBJ1-1	NA	NA	TGTGCCAGTAGTCAGGGTGGGTACACTGAAGCTTTCTTT	CASSQGGYTEAFF
TRBV19	TRBJ1-5	once	NA	TGTGCCAGTAGTAAACAAAATCAGCCCCAGCATTTT	CASSKQNQPQHF
TRBV24-1	TRBJ1-5	NA	TRBD1	TGTGCCACCAGCCAGACAGGGTCCGGTAGCAATCAGCCCCAGCATTTT	CATSQTGSGSNQPQHF
TRBV3-1/TRBV3-2	TRBJ2-5	NA	TRBD2	TGTGCCAGCAGCCAAGGCCCTCTACTAGCGGGAGGGGCTGGGACCCAGTACTTC	CASSQGPLLAGGAGTQYF
TRBV29-1	TRBJ1-6	once	NA	TGCAGCGCCGGAAACAGGAATTCACCCCTCCACTTT	CSAGNRNSPLHF
TRBV5-1	TRBJ1-6	NA	TRBD1	TGCGCCAGCACCTTCGGGACAGGGGACAATTCACCCCTCCACTTT	CASTFGTGDNSPLHF
TRBV27	TRBJ1-5	NA	TRBD1	TGTGCCAGCCCTCATGGAACTACAGGGGCATGGGATTATAGCAATCAGCCCCAGCATTTT	CASPHGTTGAWDYSNQPQHF
TRBV6-5	TRBJ2-7	NA	NA	TGTGCCAGCAGTCGAGGGAGGACCTACGAGCAGTACTTC	CASSRGRTYEQYF
TRBV6-5	TRBJ1-4	many	TRBD1	TGTGCCAGCAGACCTACAGGGGTTCGAGAAAAACTGTTTTTT	CASRPTGVREKLFF
TRBV19	TRBJ2-3	NA	NA	TGTGCCAGTACTGCTAGTGGGTCAGATACGCAGTATTTT	CASTASGSDTQYF
TRBV27	TRBJ2-1	NA	NA	TGTGCCAGCAGTTTCCTAGGGGTGTTTTCCTACAATGAGCAGTTCTTC	CASSFLGVFSYNEQFF
TRBV7-2	TRBJ2-1	NA	NA	TGTGCCAGCAGCCGCCCCGGACAGAATGAGCAGTTCTTC	CASSRPGQNEQFF
TRBV5-1	TRBJ2-5	once	TRBD2	TGCGCCAGCAGCTTGGTGTCTAGCGGGGGGCCGTACCAAGAGACCCAGTACTTC	CASSLVSSGGPYQETQYF
TRBV6-6	TRBJ2-1	few	TRBD2	TGTGCCAGCAGTCTCGACGGGACTACTAACAATGAGCAGTTCTTC	CASSLDGTTNNEQFF
TRBV28	TRBJ2-5	NA	TRBD1	TGTGCCAGCAGTGCCGGGACAGGGGGCCAAGAGACCCAGTACTTC	CASSAGTGGQETQYF
TRBV20-1	TRBJ2-3	NA	NA	TGCAGTGCCAGCCTAGCTGATACGCAGTATTTT	CSASLADTQYF
TRBV11-1	TRBJ2-7	NA	TRBD2	TGTGCCAGCAGACCCGGGACTAGTTTCTCCTACGAGCAGTACTTC	CASRPGTSFSYEQYF
TRBV24-1	TRBJ1-2	NA	NA	TGTGCCACCAGTGAGGATGAGGCCCCCCATGGCTACACCTTC	CATSEDEAPHGYTF
TRBV5-1	TRBJ2-5	once	NA	TGCGCCAGCGCCACCCCAGGGAACCAAGAGACCCAGTACTTC	CASATPGNQETQYF
TRBV7-8	TRBJ1-2	NA	NA	TGTGCCAGCAGCCAAAGACAGGCGCCTTTCTATGGCTACACCTTC	CASSQRQAPFYGYTF
TRBV7-2	TRBJ1-1	NA	NA	TGTGCCAGCAGCGTAGGGCGGGGAACCTTTGAAGCTTTCTTT	CASSVGRGTFEAFF
TRBV3-1/TRBV3-2	TRBJ2-1	NA	TRBD2	TGTGCCAGCAGCCAAGAACATCCTAGCGGTGTCAATGAGCAGTTCTTC	CASSQEHPSGVNEQFF
TRBV5-8	TRBJ2-1	NA	NA	TGTGCCAGCAGCCCTAGGATAAATCTGCTAGTTAGTAGCGATGAGCAGTTCTTC	CASSPRINLLVSSDEQFF
TRBV7-3	TRBJ2-1	NA	NA	TGTGCCAGCAGCTTAATGGCGGGGGCCAATGAGCAGTTCTTC	CASSLMAGANEQFF
TRBV28	TRBJ1-5	few	NA	TGTGCCAGCACCTTCCAAACACATGGCAATCAGCCCCAGCATTTT	CASTFQTHGNQPQHF
TRBV4-2	TRBJ1-2	NA	NA	TGTGCCAGCAGCCAAGATCTGGAGGGAGGCTATGGCTACACCTTC	CASSQDLEGGYGYTF
TRBV5-1	TRBJ1-4	NA	TRBD1	TGCGCCAGCAGCTCCAGGGGGCGTAATGAAAAACTGTTTTTT	CASSSRGRNEKLFF
TRBV4-1	TRBJ2-2	NA	NA	TGCGCCAGCAAAGACTTCCCCAAGAGCGCCCGGGAGTCCGGGGAGCTGTTTTTT	CASKDFPKSARESGELFF